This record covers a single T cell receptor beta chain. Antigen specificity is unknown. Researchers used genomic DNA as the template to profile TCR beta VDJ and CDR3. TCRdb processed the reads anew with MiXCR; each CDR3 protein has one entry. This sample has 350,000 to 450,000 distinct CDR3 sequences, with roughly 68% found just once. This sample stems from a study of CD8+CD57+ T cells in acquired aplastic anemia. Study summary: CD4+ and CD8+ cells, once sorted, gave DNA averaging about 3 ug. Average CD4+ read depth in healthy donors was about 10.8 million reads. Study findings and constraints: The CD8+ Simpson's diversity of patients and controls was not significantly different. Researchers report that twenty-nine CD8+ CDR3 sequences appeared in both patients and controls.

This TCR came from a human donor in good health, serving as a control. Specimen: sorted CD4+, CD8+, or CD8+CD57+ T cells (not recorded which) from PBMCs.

The CDR3 protein is CASSLANGYYYGYTF. The CDR3 bases are TGTGCCAGCAGCTTAGCAAACGGATACTACTATGGCTACACCTTC. The V gene is TRBV7-2, the J gene TRBJ1-2; D is undetermined. The V gene lost 0 bases and the J gene lost 3 bases, with 11 bases spanning the gap. Germline lookup yields CDR1 SGHTA and CDR2 FQGNSA. The CDR3 has 15 residues.